These T cell receptor beta chains were read from a single sample in a study of blood T cell repertoires in COVID-19. TCRdb's table, derived via immunoSEQ multiplex PCR, lists solely in-frame clones and lacks some. Here the sample spans some 250,000 clones, approximately 90% being singletons. Source material: PBMCs or T cells enriched from blood (not recorded which). These receptors came from a man between 35 and 55 years old who had recovered from COVID-19. CDR3s include the opening cysteine and the closing phenylalanine or tryptophan. D genes are given only for firm matches. Where a row states a size, it is once, few, many or the class of an expanded clone; other rows omit it.

clone size	D gene	J gene	V gene	CDR3 protein	CDR3 DNA
.	TRBD1	TRBJ1-2	TRBV5-4	CASSFSTGTYGYTF	TGTGCCAGCAGCTTTTCGACAGGGACCTATGGCTACACCTTC
.	.	TRBJ2-7	TRBV12-3/TRBV12-4	CASSYRVNYEQYF	TGTGCCAGCAGTTACAGGGTAAACTACGAGCAGTACTTC
few	.	TRBJ1-1	TRBV13	CASSLEWEAAFF	TGTGCCAGCAGCTTAGAGTGGGAGGCCGCTTTCTTT
.	.	TRBJ1-2	TRBV7-2	CASSSGGRTNYGYTF	TGTGCCAGCAGCTCGGGGGGACGAACTAACTATGGCTACACCTTC
.	TRBD1	TRBJ1-5	TRBV5-1	CASSLAGTGYGNQPQHF	TGCGCCAGCAGCTTAGCCGGGACAGGGTATGGCAATCAGCCCCAGCATTTT
.	.	TRBJ2-7	TRBV19	CASSINWGTYEQYF	TGTGCCAGTAGTATAAATTGGGGGACTTACGAGCAGTACTTC
.	.	TRBJ1-4	TRBV5-4	CASSAGRGAYEKLFF	TGTGCCAGCAGCGCCGGACGGGGGGCCTATGAAAAACTGTTTTTT
few	TRBD1	TRBJ2-7	TRBV6-2/TRBV6-3	CASSSSGTGAYEQYF	TGTGCCAGCAGTTCCTCCGGGACAGGAGCCTACGAGCAGTACTTC
.	TRBD2	TRBJ2-1	TRBV28	CASNNILAGGWDEQFF	TGTGCCAGCAACAATATACTAGCGGGAGGGTGGGATGAGCAGTTCTTC
.	TRBD2	TRBJ2-1	TRBV9	CASSPRTSGGLGSYNEQFF	TGTGCCAGCAGCCCGCGGACTAGCGGGGGCCTTGGGTCCTACAATGAGCAGTTCTTC
.	.	TRBJ1-5	TRBV5-8	CASSPTRDQPQHF	TGTGCCAGCAGCCCCACTAGGGATCAGCCCCAGCATTTT
.	.	TRBJ1-6	TRBV19	CASRNGAGWYSPLHF	TGTGCCAGTAGAAACGGGGCGGGGTGGTACTCACCCCTCCACTTT
.	TRBD1	TRBJ1-1	TRBV9	CASSVGQESNTEAFF	TGTGCCAGCAGCGTTGGACAGGAGAGCAACACTGAAGCTTTCTTT
.	.	TRBJ2-7	TRBV11-2	CASSLGVGRVSYEQYF	TGTGCCAGCAGCTTAGGGGTGGGCAGGGTCTCCTACGAGCAGTACTTC
.	TRBD1	TRBJ1-1	TRBV7-9	CASSFGGGGPEAFF	TGTGCCAGCAGCTTTGGAGGGGGCGGGCCTGAAGCTTTCTTT
.	TRBD1	TRBJ2-1	TRBV11-1	CASSLALWDRARDEQFF	TGTGCCAGCAGCTTAGCATTATGGGACAGGGCTCGGGATGAGCAGTTCTTC
.	.	TRBJ1-3	TRBV28	CASSLILGSGNTIYF	TGTGCCAGCAGTTTAATCCTCGGCTCTGGAAACACCATATATTTT
.	.	TRBJ2-6	TRBV24-1	CATSEAISGANVLTF	TGTGCCACCAGTGAAGCGATTTCTGGGGCCAACGTCCTGACTTTC
.	TRBD1	TRBJ2-7	TRBV6-5	CASSYGTEAYEQYF	TGTGCCAGCAGTTACGGGACAGAAGCCTACGAGCAGTACTTC
.	TRBD1	TRBJ1-4	TRBV10-1	CASSSAGTAATNEKLFF	TGCGCCAGCAGCTCCGCCGGGACAGCAGCAACTAATGAAAAACTGTTTTTT
.	TRBD1	TRBJ2-3	TRBV11-2	CASSSSGQAGTDTQYF	TGTGCCAGCAGCTCGTCCGGACAGGCCGGCACAGATACGCAGTATTTT
.	TRBD2	TRBJ2-5	TRBV27	CASSFAGGRETQYF	TGTGCCAGCAGTTTTGCGGGGGGGCGGGAGACCCAGTACTTC
.	.	TRBJ2-7	TRBV5-5	CASSLAGTAASYEQYF	TGTGCCAGCAGCTTGGCGGGGACTGCCGCCTCCTACGAGCAGTACTTC
once	.	TRBJ1-5	TRBV19	CASSIVGGNRARVSNQPQHF	TGTGCCAGTAGTATCGTGGGGGGGAACAGGGCGCGGGTTAGCAATCAGCCCCAGCATTTT
few	TRBD2	TRBJ2-1	TRBV2	CASRERTSGYNEQFF	TGTGCCAGCAGGGAGCGGACTAGCGGTTACAATGAGCAGTTCTTC
.	.	TRBJ2-7	TRBV5-1	CASSPIPGAYEQYF	TGCGCCAGCAGTCCAATACCGGGAGCCTACGAGCAGTACTTC
.	TRBD2	TRBJ2-2	TRBV27	CASSSPGLAGVKTGELFF	TGTGCCAGCAGTAGTCCGGGACTAGCGGGAGTTAAAACCGGGGAGCTGTTTTTT
.	TRBD2	TRBJ2-2	TRBV9	CASSVGSGGMNTGELFF	TGTGCCAGCAGCGTAGGTTCGGGGGGGATGAACACCGGGGAGCTGTTTTTT
.	.	TRBJ1-1	TRBV3-1/TRBV3-2	CASSQVMNTEAFF	TGTGCCAGCAGCCAAGTTATGAACACTGAAGCTTTCTTT
.	TRBD1	TRBJ1-6	TRBV20-1	CSASVQGNSPLHF	TGCAGTGCTAGTGTACAGGGGAATTCACCCCTCCACTTT
once	TRBD1	TRBJ2-7	TRBV5-4	CASSRGQGLSEQYF	TGTGCCAGCAGCAGGGGACAGGGGCTTTCCGAGCAGTACTTC
.	TRBD1	TRBJ1-6	TRBV5-1	CASSLGSGGFGSYNSPLHF	TGCGCCAGCAGCTTGGGGTCAGGGGGTTTTGGTTCCTATAATTCACCCCTCCACTTT
.	TRBD1	TRBJ2-1	TRBV3-1/TRBV3-2	CASSQGLGTGGFF	TGTGCCAGCAGCCAAGGATTAGGGACAGGTGGTTTCTTC
.	TRBD1	TRBJ1-1	TRBV29-1	CSVDRGDTEAFF	TGCAGCGTTGACAGGGGGGACACTGAAGCTTTCTTT
once	.	TRBJ2-1	TRBV7-2	CASSSDSYYNEQFF	TGTGCCAGCAGCTCGGACAGCTACTACAATGAGCAGTTCTTC
.	TRBD1	TRBJ2-1	TRBV19	CASNEDRGRFEQFF	TGTGCCAGTAACGAGGACAGGGGGCGCTTTGAGCAGTTCTTC